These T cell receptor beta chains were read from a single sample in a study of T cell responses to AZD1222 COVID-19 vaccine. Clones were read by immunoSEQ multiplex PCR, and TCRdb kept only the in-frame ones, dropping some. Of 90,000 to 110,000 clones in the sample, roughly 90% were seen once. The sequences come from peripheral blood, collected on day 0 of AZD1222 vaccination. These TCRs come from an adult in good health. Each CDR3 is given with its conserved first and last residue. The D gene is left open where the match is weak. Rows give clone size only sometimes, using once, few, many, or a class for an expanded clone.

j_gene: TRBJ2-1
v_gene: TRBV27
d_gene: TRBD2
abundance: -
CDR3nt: TGTGCCAGCATTATACGGGGGGGAGGGGCTTCTTCCTACAATGAGCAGTTCTTC
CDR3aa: CASIIRGGGASSYNEQFF

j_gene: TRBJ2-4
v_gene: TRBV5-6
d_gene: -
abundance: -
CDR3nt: TGTGCCAGCAGCCCCGCTAACGGACTAGCCAAAAACATTCAGTACTTC
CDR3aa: CASSPANGLAKNIQYF

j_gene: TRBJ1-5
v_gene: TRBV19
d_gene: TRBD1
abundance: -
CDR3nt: TGTGCCAGTAGCAGGGGGGCGCGGGAGCCCCAGCATTTT
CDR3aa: CASSRGAREPQHF

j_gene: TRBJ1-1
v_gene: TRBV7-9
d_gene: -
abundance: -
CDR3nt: TGTGCCAGCAGTCTCCAGGGGACTACTGAAGCTTTCTTT
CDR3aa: CASSLQGTTEAFF

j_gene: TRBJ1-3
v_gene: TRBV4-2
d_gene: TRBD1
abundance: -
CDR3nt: TGTGCCAGCAGCCAAGACTTGACAGGGGGCTCTGGAAACACCATATATTTT
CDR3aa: CASSQDLTGGSGNTIYF

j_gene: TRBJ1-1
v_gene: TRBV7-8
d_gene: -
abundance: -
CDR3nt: TGTGCCAGCAGTAGTCAGGGGAGGATGAACACTGAAGCTTTCTTT
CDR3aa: CASSSQGRMNTEAFF

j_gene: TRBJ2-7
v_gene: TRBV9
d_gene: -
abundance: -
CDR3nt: TGTGCCAGCAGCGTAGGCAGGGGAAGCTCCTACGAGCAGTACTTC
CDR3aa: CASSVGRGSSYEQYF

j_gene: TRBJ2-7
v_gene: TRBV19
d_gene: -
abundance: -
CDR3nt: TGTGCCAGTAGGAGAAATGGAAACGGGTACGAGCAGTACTTC
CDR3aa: CASRRNGNGYEQYF

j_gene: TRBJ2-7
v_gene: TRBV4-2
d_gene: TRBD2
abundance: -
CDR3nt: TGTGCCAGCAGCCAAGATCCCAGCGGGATACCGAACGAGCAGTACTTC
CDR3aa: CASSQDPSGIPNEQYF

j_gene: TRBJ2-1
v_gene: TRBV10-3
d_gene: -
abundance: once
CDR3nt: TGTGCCATCAAGGATTCTGCGTCGTACAATGAGCAGTTCTTC
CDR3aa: CAIKDSASYNEQFF

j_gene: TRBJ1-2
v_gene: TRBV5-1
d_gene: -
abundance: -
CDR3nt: TGCGCCAGCAGCTTGGGAGGCAGGGGTAACTATGGCTACACCTTC
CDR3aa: CASSLGGRGNYGYTF

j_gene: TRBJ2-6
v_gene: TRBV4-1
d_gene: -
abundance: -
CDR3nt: TGCGCCAGCAGTCCTAGGACAGCCTCTGGGGCCAACGTCCTGACTTTC
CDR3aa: CASSPRTASGANVLTF

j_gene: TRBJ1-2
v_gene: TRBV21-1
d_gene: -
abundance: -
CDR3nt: TGTGCCAGCAGCAAAGAGGTCTGGCCCGGCAGGGGATCTGCTAACTATGGCTACACCTTC
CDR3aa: CASSKEVWPGRGSANYGYTF

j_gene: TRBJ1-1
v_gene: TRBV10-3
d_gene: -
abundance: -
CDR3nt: TGTGCCATCAGTGAAAATCCAGGCAGTATGAACACTGAAGCTTTCTTT
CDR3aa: CAISENPGSMNTEAFF

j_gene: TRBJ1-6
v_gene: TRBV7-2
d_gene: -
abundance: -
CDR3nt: TGTGCCAGCAGCTTAGCGCGAACGGCTCGCTCCTATAATTCACCCCTCCACTTT
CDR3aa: CASSLARTARSYNSPLHF